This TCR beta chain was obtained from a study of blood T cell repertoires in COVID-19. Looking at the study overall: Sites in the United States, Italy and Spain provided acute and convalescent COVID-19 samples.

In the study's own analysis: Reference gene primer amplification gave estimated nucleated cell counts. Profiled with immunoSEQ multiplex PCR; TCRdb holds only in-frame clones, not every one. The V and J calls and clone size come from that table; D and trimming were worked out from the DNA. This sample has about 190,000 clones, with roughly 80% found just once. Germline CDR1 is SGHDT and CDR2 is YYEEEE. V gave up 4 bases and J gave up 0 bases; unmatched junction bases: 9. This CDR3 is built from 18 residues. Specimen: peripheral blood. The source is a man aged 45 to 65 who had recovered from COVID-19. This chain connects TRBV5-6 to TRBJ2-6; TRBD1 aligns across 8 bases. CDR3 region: CASSPRDRPSSGANVLTF. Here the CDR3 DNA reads TGTGCCAGCAGCCCCCGGGACAGGCCCTCCTCTGGGGCCAACGTCCTGACTTTC.